A selection of T cell receptor beta chains follows, all from one sample in a study of T cells after yellow fever vaccination. TCRdb passed the 5' RACE reads through MiXCR, listing each CDR3 protein once. Among under 550,000 distinct CDR3 sequences listed, 21% were seen once. The sequenced sample was PBMCs, obtained less than 25 days after the first yellow fever vaccination. The receptor set was obtained from a man in his late teens or twenties who received the YFV17D yellow fever vaccine. CDR3s include the opening cysteine and the closing phenylalanine or tryptophan. The D gene is left open where the match is weak. The size field is filled for only some rows; it gives once, few, many or a size class.

TRBV30	few	TRBJ2-1	8	.	CGANEQFF	TGCGGGGCCAATGAGCAGTTCTTC
TRBV19	many	TRBJ2-5	12	.	CASSIGQETQYF	TGTGCCAGTAGTATAGGTCAAGAGACCCAGTACTTC
TRBV4-2	once	TRBJ2-1	17	TRBD2	CASSPIPGLGAQGEQFF	TGTGCCAGCAGCCCTATACCGGGACTAGGGGCTCAGGGTGAGCAGTTCTTC
TRBV20-1	.	TRBJ2-1	13	.	CSAFPVNYNEQFF	TGCAGTGCCTTCCCTGTGAACTACAATGAGCAGTTCTTC
TRBV7-2	.	TRBJ1-6	16	TRBD1	CASSPFGQGNNSPLHF	TGTGCCAGCAGCCCATTCGGACAGGGGAACAATTCACCCCTCCACTTT
TRBV5-1	few	TRBJ2-2	16	TRBD2	CASTPALASGTGELFF	TGCGCCAGCACCCCGGCCCTGGCTAGCGGGACCGGGGAGCTGTTTTTT
TRBV28	.	TRBJ2-3	12	.	CASKAAGDTQYF	TGTGCCAGCAAAGCGGCCGGAGATACGCAGTATTTT
TRBV28	.	TRBJ2-6	17	.	CASSSPASGSGANVLTF	TGTGCCAGCAGTTCCCCCGCCTCAGGGTCGGGGGCCAACGTCCTGACTTTC
TRBV4-2	.	TRBJ2-4	16	TRBD1	CASSRRDRGYENIQYF	TGTGCCAGCAGCCGGCGGGACAGGGGATATGAAAACATTCAGTACTTC
TRBV7-7	.	TRBJ2-5	15	TRBD1	CASSSPTGGQETQYF	TGTGCCAGCAGCTCCCCGACAGGGGGCCAAGAGACCCAGTACTTC
TRBV12-3/TRBV12-4	.	TRBJ2-5	15	TRBD1	CASSPGQAYQETQYF	TGTGCCAGCAGTCCCGGACAGGCTTACCAAGAGACCCAGTACTTC
TRBV20-1	few	TRBJ1-5	14	.	CSASLGNSNQPQHF	TGCAGTGCTAGTCTAGGGAATAGCAATCAGCCCCAGCATTTT
TRBV5-1	.	TRBJ2-3	14	.	CASSLLDTTDTQYF	TGCGCCAGCAGTTTGCTGGACACTACAGATACGCAGTATTTT
TRBV4-1	few	TRBJ2-2	16	TRBD1	CASSPRGGDIYGELFF	TGCGCCAGCAGCCCACGAGGGGGCGATATTTACGGGGAGCTGTTTTTT
TRBV5-1	.	TRBJ2-1	13	.	CASSFGGADEQFF	TGCGCCAGCAGCTTTGGAGGGGCCGATGAGCAGTTCTTC
TRBV9	few	TRBJ2-7	15	.	CASSAGLTSSYEQYF	TGTGCCAGCAGCGCGGGACTTACCAGCTCCTACGAGCAGTACTTC
TRBV29-1	few	TRBJ1-1	12	.	CSVDRPGTEAFF	TGCAGCGTTGATCGACCCGGGACTGAAGCTTTCTTT
TRBV24-1	few	TRBJ2-2	14	.	CATQDLGYTGELFF	TGTGCCACCCAGGATCTGGGGTACACCGGGGAGCTGTTTTTT
TRBV4-2	few	TRBJ2-6	20	.	CASSRQDTRVSFSGANVLTF	TGTGCCAGCAGCCGCCAAGATACCCGGGTCTCTTTCTCTGGGGCCAACGTCCTGACTTTC
TRBV19	few	TRBJ1-5	16	TRBD1	CASSILLRGSNQPQHF	TGTGCCAGTAGTATCCTTCTCAGGGGGAGCAATCAGCCCCAGCATTTT
TRBV4-1	.	TRBJ1-1	14	.	CASSQSKPNTEAFF	TGCGCCAGCAGCCAGAGCAAACCGAACACTGAAGCTTTCTTT
TRBV2	few	TRBJ1-2	15	.	CASSIFSAKIYGYTF	TGTGCCAGCAGTATCTTTTCGGCCAAGATCTATGGCTACACCTTC
TRBV7-2	.	TRBJ1-6	14	.	CASSGSSYNSPLHF	TGTGCCAGCAGCGGGAGCTCCTATAATTCACCCCTCCACTTT
TRBV20-1	once	TRBJ2-5	17	.	CSARAPWLLFYQETQYF	TGCAGTGCTAGAGCCCCTTGGTTACTATTCTACCAAGAGACCCAGTACTTC
TRBV11-1	few	TRBJ2-5	18	.	CASSLAWQGEQAGETQYF	TGTGCCAGCAGTCTAGCGTGGCAGGGGGAACAGGCAGGGGAGACCCAGTACTTC
TRBV12-3/TRBV12-4	.	TRBJ2-3	16	TRBD1	CASSYRDRDSTDTQYF	TGTGCCAGCAGCTATCGGGACAGGGACAGCACAGATACGCAGTATTTT
TRBV6-2/TRBV6-3	.	TRBJ2-1	13	.	CASSALGNNEQFF	TGTGCCAGCAGTGCTCTAGGAAACAATGAGCAGTTCTTC
TRBV12-3/TRBV12-4	few	TRBJ1-1	13	.	CASSLLRNTEAFF	TGTGCCAGCAGTTTGTTGAGGAACACTGAAGCTTTCTTT
TRBV5-1	few	TRBJ1-2	14	.	CASSLSVANYGYTF	TGCGCCAGCAGCTTGAGTGTAGCTAACTATGGCTACACCTTC
TRBV4-2	.	TRBJ2-3	15	.	CASSQGPRSTDTQYF	TGTGCCAGCAGCCAAGGGCCTAGGAGCACAGATACGCAGTATTTT
TRBV7-2	many	TRBJ2-2	13	.	CAGTQTQGGELFF	TGTGCCGGCACACAGACTCAGGGCGGGGAGCTGTTTTTT
TRBV12-3/TRBV12-4	.	TRBJ1-1	15	.	CASSGRGGASTEAFF	TGTGCCAGCAGTGGCCGGGGGGGGGCGTCCACTGAAGCTTTCTTT
TRBV6-5	few	TRBJ2-2	15	.	CASSTRLGITGELFF	TGTGCCAGCAGTACCCGACTGGGGATCACCGGGGAGCTGTTTTTT
TRBV4-3	few	TRBJ2-2	15	.	CASSQDGTNTGELFF	TGCGCCAGCAGCCAAGACGGCACCAACACCGGGGAGCTGTTTTTT
TRBV5-1	few	TRBJ1-1	15	.	CASRYGGSKNTEAFF	TGCGCCAGCAGATATGGGGGATCAAAGAACACTGAAGCTTTCTTT
TRBV6-2/TRBV6-3	few	TRBJ2-5	13	.	CASSYSRGATQYF	TGTGCCAGCAGTTACTCGAGAGGGGCGACCCAGTACTTC
TRBV6-1	few	TRBJ2-4	14	TRBD1	CASRMTGTSDIQYF	TGTGCCAGCAGAATGACAGGGACCTCAGACATTCAGTACTTC
TRBV29-1	few	TRBJ2-2	12	TRBD1	CSVGDRTGELFF	TGCAGCGTAGGGGACAGGACCGGGGAGCTGTTTTTT
TRBV20-1	.	TRBJ2-6	15	.	CSASDGSSGANVLTF	TGCAGTGCTAGTGACGGAAGCTCTGGGGCCAACGTCCTGACTTTC
TRBV6-4	once	TRBJ2-3	16	.	CASSEGASLSTDTQYF	TGTGCCAGCAGTGAGGGGGCCTCACTGAGCACAGATACGCAGTATTTT
TRBV9	many	TRBJ2-1	14	TRBD2	CASSPSGGYNEQFF	TGTGCCAGCAGCCCTAGCGGGGGGTACAATGAGCAGTTCTTC
TRBV29-1	.	TRBJ2-5	14	TRBD2	CSVGLAGGGETQYF	TGCAGCGTTGGACTAGCGGGGGGTGGGGAGACCCAGTACTTC
TRBV6-1	.	TRBJ1-1	13	.	CASKKQGNTEAFF	TGTGCCAGCAAGAAACAGGGGAACACTGAAGCTTTCTTT
TRBV7-9	.	TRBJ2-5	17	.	CASSLRGPNSPRETQYF	TGTGCCAGCAGCTTGAGGGGCCCAAACAGCCCTCGGGAGACCCAGTACTTC
TRBV5-8	.	TRBJ2-5	13	.	CASSFFTLETQYF	TGTGCCAGCAGCTTTTTCACCTTGGAGACCCAGTACTTC
TRBV7-8	few	TRBJ1-6	16	.	CASSPRGSSYNSPLHF	TGTGCCAGCAGTCCCAGGGGTAGCTCCTATAATTCACCCCTCCACTTT
TRBV5-1	.	TRBJ1-5	13	.	CASRRQFNQPQHF	TGCGCCAGCAGGAGGCAGTTCAATCAGCCCCAGCATTTT
TRBV12-5	.	TRBJ2-7	14	TRBD2	CASGLAGETYEQYF	TGTGCTAGTGGACTAGCGGGGGAAACCTACGAGCAGTACTTC
TRBV5-1	few	TRBJ2-7	14	.	CASSLSQGSREQYF	TGCGCCAGCAGCTTGAGCCAGGGGAGCCGCGAGCAGTACTTC
TRBV25-1	few	TRBJ2-5	15	.	CASSESPPAGETQYF	TGTGCCAGCAGTGAATCTCCGCCCGCGGGAGAGACCCAGTACTTC
TRBV5-5	few	TRBJ2-5	14	TRBD1	CASRRRQGAETQYF	TGTGCCAGCAGGCGTAGGCAGGGGGCAGAGACCCAGTACTTC
TRBV23-1	.	TRBJ2-2	16	TRBD1	CASSQSRTGRIGELFF	TGCGCCAGCAGTCAATCTCGGACAGGGAGAATCGGGGAGCTGTTTTTT